The entry below gives a single T cell receptor (beta chain) sequence along with its context. This clonotype showed up just a few times. This receptor's antigen is unknown. No per-base quality is available; no much larger clone lies one base away. Systemically healthy Caucasian individuals from Russia, 35 to 50 in total and aged about 6 to 100 years, were included as donors. Around 10 milliliters of peripheral blood were drawn from each donor into EDTA-treated Vacutainer tubes. Ficoll-Paque density-gradient centrifugation was used to isolate PBMCs, with at least 6.5 million per sample. Trizol reagent was used to extract total RNA from the PBMCs, yielding at least 5.5 micrograms per sample. The percentages of naive CD45RAhigh/CD27high T cells were determined by flow cytometry on a PBMC aliquot from every donor. Receptors were amplified or captured by 5' RACE. Sequencer: Illumina HiSeq 2500. A second PCR of roughly 6 to 11 cycles was run with a J-beta primer mix and a sample-barcoded 5' primer. A template-switch 5' adaptor carrying 12 random nucleotides introduced a unique molecular identifier onto each TCR beta cDNA molecule. Each sample yielded at least 2.5 million CDR3-containing paired-end reads. First-strand cDNA was synthesized from all RNA with the Mint cDNA synthesis kit, primed by a TRBC-specific oligonucleotide. All cDNA was treated with uracil-DNA glycosylase and then went through a first 18-cycle PCR with the universal primers M1SS and BC2_uni_R. The source study handled its data this way. Each sample was normalized by randomly selecting 1 million high-quality reads, each carrying a distinct molecular identifier. Reads sharing molecular identifiers were discarded rather than binned into consensus sequences. MiTCR, set to a Q25 quality threshold and the strictest error-elimination algorithm, was used for CDR3 identification, clonotype clustering and error correction. Lower-bound total TCR beta diversity was estimated with a nonparametric unseen species model using Euler transformation. TCRdb took the public reads, trimmed them with fastp at Q25, ran MiXCR for clone calling and kept in-frame beta chains. Entries that share a CDR3 protein sequence are merged under the most common genes and DNA. The V and J calls, along with clone size, are taken from TCRdb and not from the paper's own processing. The sample table shows about 640,000 distinct CDR3 sequences, and about 30% are seen once. Of the sample, 15% to 19% is held by the ten largest clones.

These data belong to a study of blood T cells in healthy people across ages (dated by TCRdb to about 2015). Turning to the overall study: In model experiments, template switching captured about one uniquely barcoded TCR beta cDNA molecule for every two T cells. To track age-related changes in TCR beta repertoire diversity, the study relied on deep sequencing normalized with unique cDNA molecular identifiers. The donors were divided into four age groups: young (average approximately 15 years), middle-aged (almost 40), aged (around 59) and long-lived (roughly 88). Donors of different ages were randomly distributed across sequencing lanes to avoid experimental bias. Two additional independent replicas of 1 million unique cDNA reads from the same blood draw were analyzed for two donors (one aged 18 to 30 and one aged 80 or older). General conclusions and limits of the study: Because profiling used bulk unsorted PBMCs, naive and antigen-experienced compartments could not be compared conclusively. There was a strong correlation between observed TCR beta diversity and the percentage of naive T cells measured by flow cytometry. The CMV infection status of donors was not known, potentially confounding age-related changes in expanded clonotypes. Total diversity estimates from one million sequenced T cells were considered lower bounds and underestimates. Compared with the aged group, the long-lived group had more naive CD4+ T cells, fewer expanded clones and increased TCR diversity, suggesting age selection. As age increased, observed TCR beta diversity per million T cells dropped in a roughly linear way, and a significant reduction was already evident by age 40.

The CDR3 numbers 14 residues from cysteine through phenylalanine. Only CDR3 DNA remains: 42 bases, in frame from the first base. CDR1 and CDR2 are read off the germline V gene as SGDLS and YYNGEE. The TCR was taken from a woman over 75 in good health. The sample was blood. This sequence uses TRBV9 and TRBJ2-1, with the D gene not confidently named. The J call is in doubt because the DNA end fits TRBJ2-7 better. CDR3 protein: CASSFGPSYNEQYF. The DNA is TGTGCCAGCAGTTTCGGGCCGTCCTACAATGAGCAGTACTTC.